A single sample is the source of the 32 T cell receptor beta chains below, sequenced in a study of blood T cell repertoires in COVID-19. Profiled with immunoSEQ multiplex PCR; TCRdb holds only in-frame clones, not every one. Of about 220,000 clones detected, about 87% appear once; the ten largest clones hold roughly 2.7%. Material for sequencing was PBMCs or T cells enriched from blood (not recorded which). The receptor set was obtained from a woman under 40 who had recovered from COVID-19.

The gene calls are TRBV2 and TRBJ1-4; D perhaps matches TRBD1 (6 bases). The germline V gene has CDR1 SNHLY and CDR2 FYNNEI. The CDR3 has 13 residues. V gave up 5 bases and J gave up 7 bases, with 11 bases separating them. CDR3 in DNA: TGTGCCAGCAGTTGGGGGGGCAGTGAAAAACTGTTTTTT. Protein: CASSWGGSEKLFF.

This clone occurred many times. The chain combines TRBV7-3 with TRBJ2-3; 15 positions agree with TRBD2. V trimming: 4 bases; J trimming: 3 bases; junction bases outside the gene matches: 2. CDR1 and CDR2 from the germline V gene are SGHTA and FQGTGA. The CDR3 runs 16 residues. The CDR3 DNA reads as TGTGCCAGCAGCTACGGACTAGCGGGGGGGACAGATACGCAGTATTTT. It yields the protein CASSYGLAGGTDTQYF.

This chain uses TRBV6-1 with TRBJ2-2; perhaps TRBD1 as D (7 bases). Per the germline V gene, CDR1 is MNHNS and CDR2 is SASEGT. The CDR3 runs 16 residues. V was pared by 4 bases and J by 2 bases, with 14 bases between. CDR3 DNA: TGTGCCAGCAGTGCTCGACAGGGAGGTAACACCGGGGAGCTGTTTTTT. Its protein product is CASSARQGGNTGELFF.

This clone showed up just a few times. The V and J genes are TRBV7-9 and TRBJ1-6; D possibly corresponds to TRBD1 (5 bases). Trimming removed 1 base at V and 5 bases at J, with 9 bases between. CDR3 length equals 15 residues. CDR1 SEHNR and CDR2 FQNEAQ come from the germline V gene (reference sequence). The CDR3 region has the DNA TGTGCCAGCAGCTTAGGACAGATCCATAATTCACCCCTCCACTTT. It codes for CASSLGQIHNSPLHF.

The chain recombines TRBV13 with TRBJ2-2; D might be TRBD2 (6 bases). This CDR3 region has 15 residues. Germline CDR1 reads PRHDT; CDR2 reads FYEKMQ (reference sequence). With 3 bases removed from V and 5 bases from J, the gap between germline ends came to 13 bases. CDR3 DNA: TGTGCCAGCAGCTTGGGGCAGGGAGGAACCGGGGAGCTGTTTTTT. This encodes CASSLGQGGTGELFF. Looking up the rest from reference TRBV13 and TRBJ2-2 gives the full variable domain: AAGVIQSPRHLIKEKRETATLKCYPIPRHDTVYWYQQGPGQDPQFLISFYEKMQSDKGSIPDRFSAQQFSDYHSELNMSSLELGDSALYFCASSLGQGGTGELFFGEGSRLTVL.

This rearrangement joins TRBV5-5 to TRBJ2-5, with TRBD2 identical over 7 bases. The germline gives CDR1 SGHKS, CDR2 YYEKEE (reference sequence). The junction had 2 bases not matched to a gene; V was cut back by 0 bases and J by 0 bases. The CDR3 runs 15 residues. CDR3 region: CASSLGSGDQETQYF. The DNA of the CDR3 is TGTGCCAGCAGCTTGGGCAGCGGGGACCAAGAGACCCAGTACTTC. Based on the CDR3 plus reference TRBV5-5 and TRBJ2-5, the full variable domain is DAGVTQSPTHLIKTRGQQVTLRCSPISGHKSVSWYQQVLGQGPQFIFQYYEKEERGRGNFPDRFSARQFPNYSSELNVNALLLGDSALYLCASSLGSGDQETQYFGPGTRLLVL.

The V and J genes are TRBV14 and TRBJ2-7, with TRBD1 as a possible D gene (6 bases). Germline loops: CDR1 SGHDN, CDR2 FVKESK. CDR3 length equals 14 residues. The V and J ends lost 1 base and 1 base respectively, with 8 bases between them. Written as DNA, the CDR3 is TGTGCCAGCAGCCAAGCTCAGGGGTCCTACGAGCAGTACTTC. It is translated as CASSQAQGSYEQYF.

This clone was found many times. The rearrangement joins TRBV7-6 to TRBJ2-1; 8 bases map to TRBD1. Trimming took 0 bases from V and 9 from J; bases not matched to a gene: 10. This CDR3 region has 16 residues. Germline values: CDR1 SGHVS, CDR2 FNYEAQ. This chain's CDR3 is CASSLALEETGGEQFF. Here the CDR3 DNA reads TGTGCCAGCAGCTTAGCTCTTGAAGAAACAGGGGGTGAGCAGTTCTTC.

The rearrangement links TRBV11-2 to TRBJ1-5; 8 bases fit TRBD1. CDR3 size: 14 residues. The V gene end was trimmed by 5 bases and the J gene end by 6 bases; junction bases not matched to a gene: 6. The V gene's germline CDR1 is SGHAT and CDR2 FQNNGV. In nucleotides, the CDR3 is TGTGCCAGCAGCCTTGACAGGGGCGGTCAGCCCCAGCATTTT. Translated: CASSLDRGGQPQHF. The variable domain in full, with the rest retrieved from reference TRBV11-2 and TRBJ1-5, is EAGVAQSPRYKIIEKRQSVAFWCNPISGHATLYWYQQILGQGPKLLIQFQNNGVVDDSQLPKDRFSAERLKGVDSTLKIQPAKLEDSAVYLCASSLDRGGQPQHFGDGTRLSIL.

There are a few counts of this clone. The chain recombines TRBV7-9 with TRBJ2-7; 8 bases align to TRBD1. J was trimmed by 4 bases and V by 2 bases; bases with no gene match: 7. The CDR3 sequence is 15 residues long. Germline assignment: CDR1 SEHNR and CDR2 FQNEAQ (reference sequence). The CDR3 reads CASSLLGQDPYEQYF. The CDR3 DNA reads TGTGCCAGCAGCTTATTGGGACAGGACCCTTACGAGCAGTACTTC.

J is TRBJ1-1 and V is TRBV19; TRBD1 might be the D (5 bases). Trimming took off 5 bases at V and 1 base at J, with 8 bases between the two ends. The CDR3 is made up of 13 amino acids. Germline V lookup: CDR1 LNHDA, CDR2 SQIVND (reference sequence). CDR3 region: CASSLTANTEAFF. The DNA for the CDR3 is TGTGCCAGTAGTTTGACAGCGAACACTGAAGCTTTCTTT.

The chain employs TRBV11-3 and TRBJ2-5, with a tentative D call TRBD2 (6 bases). V was shortened by 5 bases and J by 2 bases, with 12 bases between the two germline ends. This CDR3 has 14 amino acids. The germline CDR1 and CDR2 sequences are SGHNT and YENEEA. The chain's CDR3 is CASSPGGVQETQYF. Here the CDR3 DNA reads TGTGCCAGCAGCCCCGGCGGGGTACAAGAGACCCAGTACTTC.

The rearrangement links TRBV5-1 to TRBJ1-6, with 9 bases that match TRBD1. Germline V gives CDR1 SGHRS, CDR2 YFSETQ. Germline trimming cut 0 bases from V and 7 bases from J; bases unmatched to any gene: 5. The CDR3 contains 16 residues. The CDR3: CASSLEGGQGNSPLHF. The CDR3 DNA reads as TGCGCCAGCAGCTTGGAGGGGGGACAGGGAAATTCACCCCTCCACTTT.

About this clone: Other nucleotide sequences in the sample specify the same CDR3. The chain uses TRBV27 and TRBJ1-6; maybe TRBD1 (6 bases). The CDR3 totals 16 residues. CDR1 is MNHEY and CDR2 is SMNVEV in the germline V gene (reference sequence). The ends were cut back, 5 bases at V and 7 bases at J, with 18 bases in the middle. As DNA, the CDR3 is TGTGCCAGCAGTCCAACCCCGACAGGAGTAAATTCACCCCTCCACTTT. Residues: CASSPTPTGVNSPLHF.

This clone was recorded a few times. This sequence joins TRBV2 and TRBJ1-2; D not resolved. Germline V gene sequence: CDR1 SNHLY, CDR2 FYNNEI. Trimming cost V 6 bases and J 0 bases, with 11 bases left between them. The CDR3 consists of 14 residues. The CDR3 reads CASSRTQANYGYTF. CDR3 nucleotides: TGTGCCAGCAGCCGCACTCAAGCTAACTATGGCTACACCTTC.

The gene calls are TRBV3-1 (or the pseudogene TRBV3-2) and TRBJ2-5, with TRBD2 identical over 11 bases. Germline V gene data show CDR1 as LGHDT and CDR2 as YNNKEL (reference sequence). The CDR3 is made up of 18 amino acids. V lost 2 bases to trimming and J lost 4 bases; unmatched junction nucleotides: 12. CDR3: CASSQKLAGALPGETQYF. Here the CDR3 DNA reads TGTGCCAGCAGCCAAAAACTAGCGGGGGCCCTACCCGGAGAGACCCAGTACTTC.

The rearrangement uses TRBV19 and TRBJ1-2; TRBD1 matches 8 bases. CDR3 size: 15 residues. The germline V gene encodes CDR1 LNHDA and CDR2 SQIVND (reference sequence). The J segment lost 3 bases and the V segment lost 8 bases, leaving 11 bases of the junction unmatched. The CDR3 sequence: CASQGQALVDYGYTF. CDR3 sequence (DNA): TGTGCCAGTCAGGGACAGGCCTTAGTGGACTATGGCTACACCTTC.

CDR3 DNA: TGTGCCAGCAGCCAAGCCAGGGGGCCTCAAGAGACCCAGTACTTC. Protein sequence: CASSQARGPQETQYF. The chain uses TRBV3-1 (or the pseudogene TRBV3-2) and TRBJ2-5; 8 nucleotides agree with TRBD1. J was trimmed by 2 bases and V by 1 base; bases with no gene match: 3. CDR1 is LGHDT and CDR2 is YNNKEL in the germline V gene (reference sequence). The CDR3 is 15 amino acids.

The table lists this clone with a few counts. This chain connects TRBV6-4 to TRBJ2-1, with a possible D match to TRBD2 (6 bases). Per the germline V gene, CDR1 is MRHNA and CDR2 is SNTAGT. V lost 5 bases and J lost 5, with 10 bases in between. CDR3 length equals 13 residues. CDR3 loop: CASSRDSNNEQFF. The CDR3 DNA sequence: TGTGCCAGCAGTCGGGACTCAAACAATGAGCAGTTCTTC.

The chain uses TRBV19 and TRBJ1-2, with TRBD1 as a possible D gene (5 bases). Deletions cut 3 bases from V and 1 base from J, with 6 bases between. The CDR3 is 13 residues long. The V gene's germline CDR1 is LNHDA and CDR2 SQIVND (reference sequence). CDR3 in amino acids: CASSIGGNYGYTF. For the CDR3, the DNA is TGTGCCAGTAGTATCGGGGGTAACTATGGCTACACCTTC.

The CDR3 sequence is CASLYAVFQPQHF. The DNA of the CDR3 is TGCGCCAGCCTTTACGCAGTCTTCCAGCCCCAGCATTTT. The gene calls are TRBV23-1 and TRBJ1-5, with D unclear. TRBV23-1 is noted as an ORF with a role that remains uncertain. Trimming took 8 bases from V and 7 from J, leaving 15 bases between them. The CDR3 has 13 residues.

The chain employs TRBV7-9 and TRBJ1-1, with TRBD1 matching over 9 bases. V shed 1 base, J shed 3 bases, and the junction held 3 bases outside the gene matches. Germline CDR1 is SEHNR and CDR2 is FQNEAQ (reference sequence). The CDR3 loop spans 15 amino acids. CDR3: CASSLVGQGYTEAFF. CDR3 nucleotide sequence: TGTGCCAGCAGCTTAGTGGGACAGGGTTACACTGAAGCTTTCTTT.

This rearrangement joins TRBV1 to TRBJ2-2; TRBD2, the table's D call, lacks a check against the DNA. TRBV1 is a known pseudogene. The CDR3 runs 15 residues. The CDR3 loop is CTSSQERGGTGELFF. CDR3 nucleotides: TGCACCAGCAGCCAAGAGCGGGGGGGCACCGGGGAGCTGTTTTTT.

The chain links TRBV25-1 to TRBJ2-7, with 10 bases matching TRBD2. The germline V gene encodes CDR1 MGHDK and CDR2 SYGVNS. The ends lost 5 bases at V and 2 bases at J; junction bases unmatched: 3. The CDR3 has 14 residues. CDR3 loop: CASSSSGGTYEQYF. The CDR3 nucleotides read TGTGCCAGCAGTTCTAGCGGGGGAACCTACGAGCAGTACTTC.

This chain joins TRBV4-2 and TRBJ2-2, with TRBD2 matching 14 bases. Looked up from germline, CDR1 is LGHNA and CDR2 is YNFKEQ. Germline trimming cut 5 bases from V and 6 bases from J; bases unmatched to any gene: 5. The CDR3 contains 16 residues. The CDR3 region has the DNA TGTGCCAGCAGCAACAGGACTAGCGGGGGGCCCGGGGAGCTGTTTTTT. Its protein product is CASSNRTSGGPGELFF.

The rearrangement uses TRBV4-3 and TRBJ1-1; 9 positions agree with TRBD1. CDR3 length: 15 residues. Germline trimming cut 4 bases from V and 1 base from J; bases unmatched to any gene: 4. Per the germline V gene, CDR1 is LGHNA and CDR2 is YSLEER. CDR3 loop: CASSLGQGSNTEAFF. CDR3 nucleotide sequence: TGCGCCAGCAGCCTGGGACAGGGATCGAACACTGAAGCTTTCTTT.

The chain recombines TRBV11-2 with TRBJ2-1; a possible D gene is TRBD1 (5 bases). V lost 4 bases to trimming and J lost 5 bases, with 6 bases between them. Germline V lookup: CDR1 SGHAT, CDR2 FQNNGV. This CDR3 spans 12 amino acids. The CDR3 sequence is CASSSDNNEQFF. The DNA for the CDR3 is TGTGCCAGCAGCTCGGACAACAATGAGCAGTTCTTC.

The V call is TRBV18, the J call TRBJ1-2, with D maybe TRBD1 (5 bases). The germline CDR1 and CDR2 sequences are KGHSH and LQKENI. The CDR3 extends over 13 amino acids. V gave up 3 bases and J gave up 7 bases, with 12 bases separating them. CDR3 nucleotide sequence: TGTGCCAGCTCACCCCCGGGACTTGGTGGCTACACCTTC. It specifies CASSPPGLGGYTF.

This sequence joins TRBV6-6 and TRBJ1-6; tentatively, D is TRBD1 (5 bases). Trimming removed 2 bases from V and 8 bases from J, with 10 bases in between. The CDR3 runs 14 residues. In germline, CDR1 is MNHNY, CDR2 SVGAGI (reference sequence). The CDR3 DNA is TGTGCCAGCAGTTACGAACGGGGGGATTCACCCCTCCACTTT. Translating gives CASSYERGDSPLHF.

This sequence joins TRBV27 and TRBJ2-3, with 9 bases identical to TRBD1. The trim removed 3 bases at V and 3 bases at J, leaving 1 base unmatched. There are 14 residues in the CDR3. Germline CDR1 reads MNHEY; CDR2 reads SMNVEV (reference sequence). The chain's CDR3 is CASSLGQGTDTQYF. The CDR3 DNA follows: TGTGCCAGCAGTTTGGGACAGGGAACAGATACGCAGTATTTT.

This chain joins TRBV27 and TRBJ2-1, with 9 positions matching TRBD2. V shed 3 bases, J shed 7 bases, and the junction held 7 bases outside the gene matches. Germline V gene data show CDR1 as MNHEY and CDR2 as SMNVEV (reference sequence). This CDR3 has 15 amino acids. CDR3 residues: CASSFAGGAANEQFF. The CDR3 bases are TGTGCCAGCAGTTTTGCGGGGGGGGCCGCAAATGAGCAGTTCTTC.

In this sample, this clone turned up once. The J gene is TRBJ1-1, the V gene TRBV20-1, with 9 positions matching TRBD1. Looked up from germline, CDR1 is DFQATT and CDR2 is SNEGSKA (reference sequence). The CDR3 sequence is 14 residues long. With V trimmed by 3 bases and J by 6 bases, 8 bases remained unmatched. This chain's CDR3 is CSASTRDRVPEAFF. In DNA, the CDR3 is TGCAGTGCTAGTACCAGGGACAGGGTACCTGAAGCTTTCTTT.